The 22 T cell receptor beta chains given below trace back to one sample, sequenced in a study of technical replicates of blood from a few donors. Profiled with immunoSEQ multiplex PCR; TCRdb holds only in-frame clones, not every one. The sample contains 85,000 to 90,000 clones, about 90% of which appear only once. The specimen was T cells isolated from PBMCs. Receptors originate from a human donor in good health.

The V and J genes are TRBV6-5 and TRBJ1-4, with TRBD1 as a possible D gene (6 bases). Germline-derived CDR1 and CDR2 are MNHEY and SVGAGI. V lost 4 bases and J lost 7, with 16 bases in between. CDR3 size: 15 residues. The CDR3 sequence is CASSSGDARGEKLFF. In nucleotides, the CDR3 is TGTGCCAGCAGTTCTGGGGACGCCAGGGGTGAAAAACTGTTTTTT.

The chain carries TRBV11-3 and TRBJ1-1; 7 positions agree with TRBD1. The V gene end was trimmed by 6 bases and the J gene end by 3 bases; junction bases not matched to a gene: 4. Germline loops: CDR1 SGHNT, CDR2 YENEEA. This CDR3 contains 13 residues. CDR3 DNA: TGTGCCAGCAGTTACCAGGGGGACACTGAAGCTTTCTTT. Translation: CASSYQGDTEAFF.

This clone has a single count. The V and J genes are TRBV2 and TRBJ2-6; 7 positions agree with TRBD1. The CDR3 runs to 16 residues. Trimming took 6 bases from V and 4 from J; bases not matched to a gene: 9. CDR1 SNHLY and CDR2 FYNNEI come from the germline V gene. Here the CDR3 reads CASRYDRVRGANVLTF. The CDR3 DNA is TGTGCCAGCAGGTACGACAGGGTTCGCGGGGCCAACGTCCTGACTTTC.

This clone was found once. J is TRBJ2-2 and V is TRBV15, with 7 bases fitting TRBD2. Unmatched junction bases numbered 13, after V lost 0 bases and J lost 6 bases. Germline lookup yields CDR1 LNHNV and CDR2 YYDKDF (reference sequence). The CDR3 length is 18 residues. The DNA for the CDR3 is TGTGCCACCAGCAGAGATGCGGGGTGGCGGGGGAGGTCCGGGGAGCTGTTTTTT. Translated: CATSRDAGWRGRSGELFF.

The CDR3 loop reads CASSVGEAGELFF. CDR3 sequence (DNA): TGTGCCAGCAGCGTGGGAGAGGCCGGGGAGCTGTTTTTT. The rearrangement joins TRBV5-4 to TRBJ2-2; weak D call: TRBD2 (5 bases). Germline CDR1 and CDR2: SGHNT and YYREEE (reference sequence). The CDR3 runs 13 residues. V shed 4 bases and J shed 6 bases, with 10 bases lying between them.

The V call is TRBV6-6, the J call TRBJ1-4, with 9 bases lining up with TRBD1. From germline, CDR1 is MNHNY and CDR2 SVGAGI (reference sequence). The CDR3 contains 15 residues. V shed 7 bases and J 5 bases; nucleotides not matched to a gene: 8. The CDR3 coding sequence is TGTGCCAGCACCCGGGGACAGGGTTTAAATGAAAAACTGTTTTTT. Its protein is CASTRGQGLNEKLFF.

The rearrangement uses TRBV7-9 and TRBJ2-1, with 9 nucleotides matching TRBD1. This CDR3 region has 16 residues. After removal of 0 bases from V and 10 bases from J, the junction contained 10 bases not matched to a gene. From germline, CDR1 is SEHNR and CDR2 FQNEAQ (reference sequence). The CDR3 DNA follows: TGTGCCAGCAGCTTAGCGAGATTGGACAGGGGCTGGGAGCAGTTCTTC. This translates into CASSLARLDRGWEQFF.

V and J are TRBV28 and TRBJ1-1; no firm D call. Germline assignment: CDR1 MDHEN and CDR2 SYDVKM. V was cut by 3 bases and J by 2 bases, with 4 bases left in between. This CDR3 spans 12 amino acids. CDR3 in DNA: TGTGCCAGCAGTTTCCCTAACACTGAAGCTTTCTTT. Translated: CASSFPNTEAFF.

The chain joins TRBV9 to TRBJ1-2; D not resolved. There are 16 residues in the CDR3. CDR1 and CDR2 (germline): SGDLS, YYNGEE. Trimming left V 1 base short and J 3 bases short, with 16 bases between. CDR3 coding DNA: TGTGCCAGCAGCGTAATTGGAGGCCCTTTGGACTATGGCTACACCTTC. Protein product: CASSVIGGPLDYGYTF.

The chain uses TRBV7-9 and TRBJ2-1; TRBD2 matches at 8 bases. J was trimmed by 4 bases and V by 6 bases; bases with no gene match: 8. The CDR3 runs 15 residues. CDR1 SEHNR and CDR2 FQNEAQ come from the germline V gene (reference sequence). The CDR3 DNA reads as TGTGCCAGCAGTGGAGGGACTAGGGGATACAATGAGCAGTTCTTC. This gives the protein CASSGGTRGYNEQFF.

On this clone itself: Sequence at one end of the junction differs from germline and may be a read error. The CDR3 coding sequence is TGTGCCAGCAGCTCCGACAATGAGCAGTTCTTC. This encodes CASSSDNEQFF. The chain recombines TRBV5-4 with TRBJ2-1, with D hard to call. CDR3 size: 11 residues. Germline V CDR1 and CDR2: SGHNT, YYREEE (reference sequence).

The V and J genes are TRBV7-9 and TRBJ1-5; D gene unclear. Per the germline V gene, CDR1 is SEHNR and CDR2 is FQNEAQ (reference sequence). V was pared by 5 bases and J by 0 bases, with 20 bases between. This CDR3 comprises 18 residues. Written as DNA, the CDR3 is TGTGCCAGCAGCCCCTATTTTAACAGCTCACTTAGCAATCAGCCCCAGCATTTT. Translation: CASSPYFNSSLSNQPQHF.

This chain connects TRBV14 to TRBJ1-3, with D perhaps matching TRBD1 (5 bases). The CDR3 length is 14 residues. Germline V CDR1 and CDR2: SGHDN, FVKESK. The V end lost 1 base, the J end lost 4 bases, and 8 bases lay between the germline ends. Here the CDR3 DNA reads TGTGCCAGCAGCCAAGCGGGGGTCGGAAACACCATATATTTT. This sequence encodes CASSQAGVGNTIYF.

The chain links TRBV6-1 to TRBJ2-7; 12 nucleotides line up with TRBD2. The CDR3 extends over 16 amino acids. Germline V gene data show CDR1 as MNHNS and CDR2 as SASEGT. V was clipped by 3 bases and J by 7 bases; unmatched bases: 10. CDR3 nucleotide sequence: TGTGCCAGCAGTGAGCTTCCTAGCGGGGGGGTGCTGGAGCAGTACTTC. Encoded protein: CASSELPSGGVLEQYF.

This chain uses TRBV10-2 with TRBJ2-2; 10 bases map to TRBD2. Per germline, CDR1 WSHSY and CDR2 SAAADI. The V gene end was trimmed by 4 bases and the J gene end by 5 bases; junction bases not matched to a gene: 1. The CDR3 sequence is 14 residues long. CDR3 in amino acids: CASSGAGGTGELFF. The CDR3 DNA sequence: TGCGCCAGCAGTGGAGCGGGAGGGACCGGGGAGCTGTTTTTT.

This clone was recorded once. The chain combines TRBV27 with TRBJ2-7, with TRBD1 matching 7 bases. The CDR3 is 15 amino acids. With V trimmed by 5 bases and J by 4 bases, 11 bases remained unmatched. Germline V gene sequence: CDR1 MNHEY, CDR2 SMNVEV (reference sequence). As DNA, the CDR3 is TGTGCCAGCAGTCTAGACAGGGACCTTGGGTACGAGCAGTACTTC. Translated, it gives CASSLDRDLGYEQYF.

In DNA, the CDR3 is TGTGCCAGCAGCTTGGGACTAGCGGGAGTCACAGATACGCAGTATTTT. It codes for CASSLGLAGVTDTQYF. The chain carries TRBV5-4 and TRBJ2-3; 12 nucleotides align to TRBD2. V trimming: 0 bases; J trimming: 2 bases; junction bases outside the gene matches: 1. In germline, CDR1 is SGHNT, CDR2 YYREEE (reference sequence). This CDR3 has 16 residues.

The J gene is TRBJ2-5, the V gene TRBV19, with D perhaps TRBD1 (6 bases). Germline-derived CDR1 and CDR2 are LNHDA and SQIVND (reference sequence). This CDR3 is 14 amino acids long. The V gene lost 3 bases and the J gene lost 4 bases, with 12 bases spanning the gap. CDR3 sequence (DNA): TGTGCCAGTAGTATCGAGGGCAGGGGAGAGACCCAGTACTTC. Protein sequence: CASSIEGRGETQYF. The full variable domain, its missing parts supplied by reference TRBV19 and TRBJ2-5, is DGGITQSPKYLFRKEGQNVTLSCEQNLNHDAMYWYRQDPGQGLRLIYYSQIVNDFQKGDIAEGYSVSREKKESFPLTVTSAQKNPTAFYLCASSIEGRGETQYFGPGTRLLVL.

This clone was seen once. V and J are TRBV13 and TRBJ2-3, with 9 bases fitting TRBD1. The CDR3 extends over 15 amino acids. Germline V gene lookup returns CDR1 PRHDT and CDR2 FYEKMQ (reference sequence). After removal of 5 bases from V and 10 bases from J, the junction contained 13 bases not matched to a gene. In DNA, the CDR3 is TGTGCCAGCAGCCCCCGACCAGCCGACAGGGGGGCGCAGTATTTT. Protein: CASSPRPADRGAQYF. Filled out from reference TRBV13 and TRBJ2-3, the complete variable domain reads AAGVIQSPRHLIKEKRETATLKCYPIPRHDTVYWYQQGPGQDPQFLISFYEKMQSDKGSIPDRFSAQQFSDYHSELNMSSLELGDSALYFCASSPRPADRGAQYFGPGTRLTVL.

This clone was counted a single time. The chain has TRBV7-9 and TRBJ1-2, with unresolved D. Looked up from germline, CDR1 is SEHNR and CDR2 is FQNEAQ (reference sequence). CDR3 length: 14 amino acids. V lost 5 bases, J lost 2 bases, and 12 bases lay in between. CDR3 sequence reads: CASSPSAGNYGYTF. The CDR3 DNA reads TGTGCCAGCAGCCCATCGGCCGGGAACTATGGCTACACCTTC.

This chain links TRBV6-5 with TRBJ1-1; TRBD1 aligns across 8 bases. V shed 5 bases, J shed 3 bases, and the junction held 5 bases outside the gene matches. CDR3 length: 14 residues. The V gene's germline CDR1 is MNHEY and CDR2 SVGAGI. The CDR3 DNA follows: TGTGCCAGCAGTAGACAGGGGATGGACACTGAAGCTTTCTTT. It specifies CASSRQGMDTEAFF.

V gene TRBV7-2 combines with J gene TRBJ2-4, with 9 bases aligning to TRBD2. In germline, CDR1 is SGHTA, CDR2 FQGNSA. Trimming cost V 6 bases and J 3 bases; bases outside gene matches: 3. The CDR3 is 14 residues long. Here the CDR3 DNA reads TGTGCCAGCAGTGGGCGGGGGGGCAAAAACATTCAGTACTTC. Residues: CASSGRGGKNIQYF. The whole variable domain, filled in from reference TRBV7-2 and TRBJ2-4, reads GAGVSQSPSNKVTEKGKDVELRCDPISGHTALYWYRQSLGQGLEFLIYFQGNSAPDKSGLPSDRFSAERTGGSVSTLTIQRTQQEDSAVYLCASSGRGGKNIQYFGAGTRLSVL.